Described below is a single T cell receptor beta chain sequence and its context. Measured with immunoSEQ multiplex PCR; TCRdb has only the in-frame clones, and not every one. The repertoire holds approximately 77,000 clones, with 65% to 90% as singletons. Losses at the gene ends were 0 bases for V and 7 bases for J; bases not matched to a gene: 16. This CDR3 spans 20 amino acids. Germline values: CDR1 LGHNA, CDR2 YSLEER. This entry comes from a study of blood T cell repertoires in COVID-19. The clonotype comes from a man aged 50 to 60 with COVID-19, enrolled during active disease. The chain joins TRBV4-3 to TRBJ2-1; TRBD2 matches at 12 bases. Sequenced input: peripheral blood. CDR3 in DNA: TGCGCCAGCAGCCAAGATCTCGTACGGCTAGCGGGAGGGCCAGGTAATGAGCAGTTCTTC. Encoded protein: CASSQDLVRLAGGPGNEQFF.